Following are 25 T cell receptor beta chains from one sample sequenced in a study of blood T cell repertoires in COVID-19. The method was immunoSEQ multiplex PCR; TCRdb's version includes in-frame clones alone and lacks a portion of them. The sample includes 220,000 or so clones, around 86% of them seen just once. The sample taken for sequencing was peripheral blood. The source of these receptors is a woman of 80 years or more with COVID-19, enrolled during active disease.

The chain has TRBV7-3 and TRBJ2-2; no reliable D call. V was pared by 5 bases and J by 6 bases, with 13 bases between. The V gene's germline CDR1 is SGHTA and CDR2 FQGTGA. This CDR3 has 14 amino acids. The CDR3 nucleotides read TGTGCCAGCAGCACGACTCATAACCCCGGGGAGCTGTTTTTT. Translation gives CASSTTHNPGELFF.

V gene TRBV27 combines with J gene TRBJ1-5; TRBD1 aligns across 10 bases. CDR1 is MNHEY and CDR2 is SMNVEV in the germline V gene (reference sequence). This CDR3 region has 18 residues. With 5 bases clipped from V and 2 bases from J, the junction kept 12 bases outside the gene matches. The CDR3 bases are TGTGCCAGCAGTCCGAGAGACAGGGGGCTCGCGGGCAATCAGCCCCAGCATTTT. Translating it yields CASSPRDRGLAGNQPQHF.

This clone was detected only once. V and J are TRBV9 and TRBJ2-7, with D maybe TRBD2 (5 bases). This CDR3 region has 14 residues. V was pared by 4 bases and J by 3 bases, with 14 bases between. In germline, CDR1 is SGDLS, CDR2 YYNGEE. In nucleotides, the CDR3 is TGTGCCAGCAGCCTCACCTCCGAGGGCTACGAGCAGTACTTC. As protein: CASSLTSEGYEQYF.

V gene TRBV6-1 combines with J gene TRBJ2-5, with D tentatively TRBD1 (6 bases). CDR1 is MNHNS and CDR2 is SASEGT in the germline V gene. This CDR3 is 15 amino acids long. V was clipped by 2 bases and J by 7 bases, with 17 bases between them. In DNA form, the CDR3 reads TGTGCCAGCAGTGAAATCGGGACATCTAGATGGACCCAGTACTTC. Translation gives CASSEIGTSRWTQYF.

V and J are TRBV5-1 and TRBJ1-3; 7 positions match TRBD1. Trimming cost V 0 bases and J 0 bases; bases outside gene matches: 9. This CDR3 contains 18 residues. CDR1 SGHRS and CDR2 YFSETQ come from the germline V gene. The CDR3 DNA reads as TGCGCCAGCAGCTTGGTTGGACAGGCGAGTACCTCTGGAAACACCATATATTTT. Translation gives CASSLVGQASTSGNTIYF.

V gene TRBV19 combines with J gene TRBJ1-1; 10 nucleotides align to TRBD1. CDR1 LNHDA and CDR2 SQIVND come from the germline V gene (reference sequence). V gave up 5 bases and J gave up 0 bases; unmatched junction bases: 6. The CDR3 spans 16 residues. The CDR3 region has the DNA TGTGCCAGTAGTCACGGACAGGGGGGGATGAACACTGAAGCTTTCTTT. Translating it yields CASSHGQGGMNTEAFF.

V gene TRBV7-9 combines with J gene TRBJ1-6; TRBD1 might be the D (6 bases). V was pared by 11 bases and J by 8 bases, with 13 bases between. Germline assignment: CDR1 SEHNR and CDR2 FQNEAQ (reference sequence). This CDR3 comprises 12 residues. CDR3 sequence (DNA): TGTGCCTGGCAGGGGAGCGATTCACCCCTCCACTTT. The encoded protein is CAWQGSDSPLHF. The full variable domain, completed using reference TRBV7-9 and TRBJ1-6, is DTGVSQNPRHKITKRGQNVTFRCDPISEHNRLYWYRQTLGQGPEFLTYFQNEAQLEKSRLLSDRFSAERPKGSFSTLEIQRTEQGDSAMYLCAWQGSDSPLHFGNGTRLTVT.

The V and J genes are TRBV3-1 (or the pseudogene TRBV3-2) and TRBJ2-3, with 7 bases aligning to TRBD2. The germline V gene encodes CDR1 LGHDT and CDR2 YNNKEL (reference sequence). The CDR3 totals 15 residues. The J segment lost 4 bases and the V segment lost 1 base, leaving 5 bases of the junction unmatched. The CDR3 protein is CASSQGGGRADTQYF. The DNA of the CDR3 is TGTGCCAGCAGCCAAGGGGGCGGGAGAGCAGATACGCAGTATTTT.

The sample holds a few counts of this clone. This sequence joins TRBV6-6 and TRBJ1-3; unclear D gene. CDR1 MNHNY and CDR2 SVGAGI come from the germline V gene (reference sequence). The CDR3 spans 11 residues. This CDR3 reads CASISGNTIYF. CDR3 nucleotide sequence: TGTGCGAGTATCTCTGGAAACACCATATATTTT.

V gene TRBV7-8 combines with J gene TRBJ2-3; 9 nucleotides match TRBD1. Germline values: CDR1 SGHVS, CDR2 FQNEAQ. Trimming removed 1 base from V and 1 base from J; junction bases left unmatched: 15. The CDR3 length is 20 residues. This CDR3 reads CASSLVFFGTGSKGTDTQYF. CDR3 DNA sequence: TGTGCCAGCAGCTTAGTCTTTTTTGGGACAGGGTCGAAGGGCACAGATACGCAGTATTTT.

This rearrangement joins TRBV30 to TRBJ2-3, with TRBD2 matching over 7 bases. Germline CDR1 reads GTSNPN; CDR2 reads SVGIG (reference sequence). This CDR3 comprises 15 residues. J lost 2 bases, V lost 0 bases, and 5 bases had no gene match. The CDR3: CAWSVWGGDTDTQYF. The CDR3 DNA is TGTGCCTGGAGTGTTTGGGGGGGGGACACAGATACGCAGTATTTT. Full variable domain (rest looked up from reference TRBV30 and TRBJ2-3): SQTIHQWPATLVQPVGSPLSLECTVEGTSNPNLYWYRQAAGRGLQLLFYSVGIGQISSEVPQNLSASRPQDRQFILSSKKLLLSDSGFYLCAWSVWGGDTDTQYFGPGTRLTVL.

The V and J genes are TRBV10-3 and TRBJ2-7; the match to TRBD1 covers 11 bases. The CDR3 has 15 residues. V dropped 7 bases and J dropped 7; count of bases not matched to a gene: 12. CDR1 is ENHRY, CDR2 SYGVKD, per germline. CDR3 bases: TGTGCCATCACCGACACCGGACAGGGGGCGGGTGAGCAGTACTTC. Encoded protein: CAITDTGQGAGEQYF.

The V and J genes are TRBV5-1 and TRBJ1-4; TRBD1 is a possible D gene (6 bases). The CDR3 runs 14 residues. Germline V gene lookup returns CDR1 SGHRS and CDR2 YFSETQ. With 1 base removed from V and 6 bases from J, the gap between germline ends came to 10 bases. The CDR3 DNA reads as TGCGCCAGCAGCTTGACAGGGCCGGATGAAAAACTGTTTTTT. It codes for CASSLTGPDEKLFF.

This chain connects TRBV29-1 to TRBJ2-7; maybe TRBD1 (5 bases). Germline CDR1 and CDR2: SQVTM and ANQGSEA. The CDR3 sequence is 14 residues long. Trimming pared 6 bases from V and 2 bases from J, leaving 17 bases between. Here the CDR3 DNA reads TGCAGCGTCGCAGGGCTTTTCGCGGCCTACGAGCAGTACTTC. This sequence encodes CSVAGLFAAYEQYF.

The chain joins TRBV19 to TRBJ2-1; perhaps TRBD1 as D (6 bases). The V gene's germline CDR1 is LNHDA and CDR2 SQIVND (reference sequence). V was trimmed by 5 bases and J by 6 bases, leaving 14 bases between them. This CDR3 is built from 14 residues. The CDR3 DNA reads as TGTGCCAGTAGTGGGCAGGGGTCTGGCAATGAGCAGTTCTTC. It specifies CASSGQGSGNEQFF. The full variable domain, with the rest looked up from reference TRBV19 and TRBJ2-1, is DGGITQSPKYLFRKEGQNVTLSCEQNLNHDAMYWYRQDPGQGLRLIYYSQIVNDFQKGDIAEGYSVSREKKESFPLTVTSAQKNPTAFYLCASSGQGSGNEQFFGPGTRLTVL.

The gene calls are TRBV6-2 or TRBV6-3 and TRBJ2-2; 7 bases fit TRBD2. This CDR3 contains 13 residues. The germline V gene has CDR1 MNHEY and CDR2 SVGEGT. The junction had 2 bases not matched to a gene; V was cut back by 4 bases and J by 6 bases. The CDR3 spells CASSSSGAGELFF. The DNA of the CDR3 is TGTGCCAGCAGTTCTAGCGGAGCCGGGGAGCTGTTTTTT.

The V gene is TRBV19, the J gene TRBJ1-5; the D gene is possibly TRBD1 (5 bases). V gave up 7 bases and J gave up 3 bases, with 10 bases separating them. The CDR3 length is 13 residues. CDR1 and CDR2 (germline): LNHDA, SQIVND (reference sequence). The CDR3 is CASTSRVNQPQHF. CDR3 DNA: TGTGCCAGTACCTCCAGGGTCAATCAGCCCCAGCATTTT.

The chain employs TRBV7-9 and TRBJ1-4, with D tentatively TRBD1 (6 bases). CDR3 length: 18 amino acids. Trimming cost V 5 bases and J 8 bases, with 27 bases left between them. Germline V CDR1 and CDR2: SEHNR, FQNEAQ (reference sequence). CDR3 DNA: TGTGCCAGCAGCCCGCAGATGGACAGTGGGGCTTTGGCGGAAAAACTGTTTTTT. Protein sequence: CASSPQMDSGALAEKLFF.

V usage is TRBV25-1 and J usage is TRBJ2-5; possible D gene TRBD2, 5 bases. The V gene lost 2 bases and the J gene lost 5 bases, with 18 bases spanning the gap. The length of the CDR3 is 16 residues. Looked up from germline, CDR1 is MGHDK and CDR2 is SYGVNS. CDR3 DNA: TGTGCCAGCAGTGAAGGTGTGAGCGGTGGGGTCGAGACCCAGTACTTC. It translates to CASSEGVSGGVETQYF.

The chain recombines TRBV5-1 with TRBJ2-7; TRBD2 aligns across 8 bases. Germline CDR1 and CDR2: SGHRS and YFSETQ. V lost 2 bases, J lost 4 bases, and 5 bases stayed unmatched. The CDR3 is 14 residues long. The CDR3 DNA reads TGCGCCAGCAGCTTTTGGAGCGGGAGATACGAGCAGTACTTC. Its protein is CASSFWSGRYEQYF.

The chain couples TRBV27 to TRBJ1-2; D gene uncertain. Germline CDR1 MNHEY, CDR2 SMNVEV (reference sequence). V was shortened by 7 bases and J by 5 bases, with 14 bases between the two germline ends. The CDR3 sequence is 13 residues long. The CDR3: CASKLSPSYGYTF. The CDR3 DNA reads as TGTGCCAGCAAACTATCTCCGTCATATGGCTACACCTTC.

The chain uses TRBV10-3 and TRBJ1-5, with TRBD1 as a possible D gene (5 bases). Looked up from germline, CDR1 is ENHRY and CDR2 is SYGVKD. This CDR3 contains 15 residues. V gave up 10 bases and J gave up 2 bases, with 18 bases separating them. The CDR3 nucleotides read TGTGCCACTCACCCTGACAGTCTCCGCAATCAGCCCCAGCATTTT. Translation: CATHPDSLRNQPQHF.

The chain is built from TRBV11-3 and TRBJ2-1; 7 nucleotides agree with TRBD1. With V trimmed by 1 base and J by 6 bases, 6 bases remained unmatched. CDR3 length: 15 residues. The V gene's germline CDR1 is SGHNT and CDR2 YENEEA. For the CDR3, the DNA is TGTGCCAGCAGCTTAGGGACTCGACAGGGCAATGAGCAGTTCTTC. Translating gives CASSLGTRQGNEQFF.

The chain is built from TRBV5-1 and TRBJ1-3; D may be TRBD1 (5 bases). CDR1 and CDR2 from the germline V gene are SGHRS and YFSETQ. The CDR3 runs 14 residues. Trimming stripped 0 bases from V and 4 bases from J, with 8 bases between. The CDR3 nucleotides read TGCGCCAGCAGCTTGGGGGGCGAAGGAAACACCATATATTTT. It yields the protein CASSLGGEGNTIYF.

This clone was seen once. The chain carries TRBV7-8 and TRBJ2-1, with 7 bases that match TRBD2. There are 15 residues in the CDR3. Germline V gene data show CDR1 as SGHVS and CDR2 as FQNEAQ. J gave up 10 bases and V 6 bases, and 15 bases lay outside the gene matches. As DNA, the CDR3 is TGTGCCAGCAGTCCATTGGGGGGAGGGACTTGGGAGCAGTTCTTC. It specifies CASSPLGGGTWEQFF.